This TCR beta chain appears in the sequencing data of a study of blood T cell repertoires in COVID-19 (dated by TCRdb to 2018 to 2020). With respect to the entire study: Collaborator samples came from the United States, Italy and Spain and covered acute and convalescent phases of COVID-19. Samples were obtained from the ongoing ImmuneRACE study (first 160 participants) and from 950 to 1,500 subjects provided by 6 global collaborators. The prospective study material was composed of cDNA or gDNA derived from T cells, B-cell-depleted T cells, or PBMCs. A de-identified subject ID, COVID-19 status, age in years and sex were almost always included in the sample metadata. The repertoires were made available in a free public database intended to serve as a resource for research on the immune response to SARS-CoV-2. The dataset comprised deeply sampled blood TCRbeta repertoires from subjects exposed to, actively infected with, or recovered from COVID-19. Where HLA class I and class II types were available, the types were taken from metadata supplied by the sample provider, not from assay-based typing. Study-level results and caveats: The amount of clinical and demographic metadata varied by source and participant and was provided uncurated.

V is pared back by 0 bases and J by 4 bases, with 10 bases lying between the germline termini. Per the germline V gene (reference sequence), LNHNV is the CDR1 and YYDKDF is the CDR2. From cysteine to phenylalanine, the CDR3 is 15 amino acids long. The only DNA kept is the CDR3, 45 bases in frame from the first base. TCRbeta CDR3 regions were amplified from genomic DNA by means of the immunoSEQ Assay, a bias-controlled multiplex PCR. As for how the authors treated the data: Nucleated cell counts per sample were estimated from amplification of reference gene primers within the assay. Sequence reads were collapsed and filtered to measure the absolute abundance of every unique TCRbeta CDR3 rearrangement. For each sample, productive Simpson clonality was calculated as the square root of Simpson's diversity index over productive rearrangements. The immuneACCESS repertoire file appears here via TCRdb, limited to in-frame rearrangements. These files lack a portion of the clones; in checked studies, under half of the deficit traces to unresolved V genes, and the cause of the others is not known. The DNA gave D and trimming, while V, J and clone size come from that table. The sample includes a few hundred thousand clones, with approximately 80% observed a single time. Approximately 9% of the sample is held by the ten biggest clonotypes.

As for this clone: Its antigen has not been determined. Base qualities are not at hand, and no much larger clone is one base apart.

Collaborating institutions collected whole blood in K2EDTA tubes following their own protocols. For TCRbeta analysis, collaborators shipped samples as frozen whole blood, isolated PBMCs, or DNA extracted from either of those sample types. Sequencing used peripheral blood. In this chain, TRBV15 is recombined with TRBJ1-3, with the D gene too uncertain to name. This receptor was taken from a human donor in a cohort sampled during active COVID-19. CDR3 region: CATSRDRVRGNTIYF. The nucleotides read TGTGCCACCAGCAGAGATCGGGTGCGCGGAAACACCATATATTTT.